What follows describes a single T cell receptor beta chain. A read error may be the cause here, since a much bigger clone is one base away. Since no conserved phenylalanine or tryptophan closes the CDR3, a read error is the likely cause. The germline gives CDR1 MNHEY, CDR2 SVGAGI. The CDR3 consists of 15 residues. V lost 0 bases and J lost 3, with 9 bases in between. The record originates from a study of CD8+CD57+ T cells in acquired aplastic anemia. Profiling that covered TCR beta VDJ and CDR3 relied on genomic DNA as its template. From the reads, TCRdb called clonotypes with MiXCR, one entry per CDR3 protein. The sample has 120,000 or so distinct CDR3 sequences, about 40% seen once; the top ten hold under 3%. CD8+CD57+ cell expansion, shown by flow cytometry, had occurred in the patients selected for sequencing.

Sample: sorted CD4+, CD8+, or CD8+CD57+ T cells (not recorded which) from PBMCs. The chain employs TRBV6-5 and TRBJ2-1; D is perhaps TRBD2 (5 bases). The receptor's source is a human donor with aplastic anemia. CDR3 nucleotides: TGTGCCAGCAGTTACTCGGATGGGAGCTACAATGAGCAGTTCCTC. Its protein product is CASSYSDGSYNEQFL.